The present entry profiles one TCR beta chain with its context. What it binds is not known. A clone one base away is much larger, so this may be a read error. This sample is drawn from a study of identical twins. Findings and limits, study-wide: Part of the zero-insertion signal could reflect confounding by invariant MAIT and iNKT cells. Sequences that were beta out-of-frame showed weaker excess twin sharing.

A single record per CDR3 protein comes from TCRdb applying MiXCR to the 5' RACE reads. Of around 140,000 distinct CDR3 sequences listed, roughly 3.5% are singletons. V was clipped by 6 bases and J by 5 bases, with 17 bases between them. From germline, CDR1 is MNHNS and CDR2 SASEGT. This CDR3 contains 14 residues. This chain joins TRBV6-1 and TRBJ2-7; D is ambiguous. The sequence was collected from a man aged 18 to 30 in good health. What was sequenced was memory T cells sorted from blood. CDR3 sequence reads: CASSPVLGMNEQYF. In DNA, the CDR3 is TGTGCCAGCAGCCCCGTGTTAGGTATGAACGAGCAGTACTTC.